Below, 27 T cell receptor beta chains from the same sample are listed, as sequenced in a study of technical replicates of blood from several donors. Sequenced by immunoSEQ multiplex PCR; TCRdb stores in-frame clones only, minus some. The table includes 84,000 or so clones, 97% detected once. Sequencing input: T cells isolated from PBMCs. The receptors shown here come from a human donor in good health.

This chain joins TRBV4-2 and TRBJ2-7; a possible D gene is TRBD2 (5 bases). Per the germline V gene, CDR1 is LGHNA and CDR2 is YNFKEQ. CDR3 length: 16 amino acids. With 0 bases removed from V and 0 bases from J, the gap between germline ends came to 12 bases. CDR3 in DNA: TGTGCCAGCAGCCAAGATTCCGAGGACTCCTCCTACGAGCAGTACTTC. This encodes CASSQDSEDSSYEQYF.

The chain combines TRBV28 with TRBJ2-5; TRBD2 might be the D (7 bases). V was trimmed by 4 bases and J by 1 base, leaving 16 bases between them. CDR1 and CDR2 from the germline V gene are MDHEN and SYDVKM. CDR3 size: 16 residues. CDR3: CASSSPRGGRQETQYF. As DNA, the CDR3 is TGTGCCAGCAGTTCCCCTAGGGGGGGCCGCCAAGAGACCCAGTACTTC.

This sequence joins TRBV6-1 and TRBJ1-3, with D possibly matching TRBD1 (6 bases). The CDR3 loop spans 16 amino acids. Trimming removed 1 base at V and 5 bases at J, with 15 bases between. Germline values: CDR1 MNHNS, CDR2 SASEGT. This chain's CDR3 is CASSEGWTEYRNTIYF. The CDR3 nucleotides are TGTGCCAGCAGTGAAGGTTGGACAGAGTACCGAAACACCATATATTTT.

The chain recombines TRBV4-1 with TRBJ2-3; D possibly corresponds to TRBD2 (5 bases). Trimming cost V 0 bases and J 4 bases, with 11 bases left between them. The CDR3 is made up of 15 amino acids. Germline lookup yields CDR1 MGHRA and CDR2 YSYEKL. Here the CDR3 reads CASSQDLASSDTQYF. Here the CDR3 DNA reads TGCGCCAGCAGCCAAGATTTGGCTAGCTCAGATACGCAGTATTTT.

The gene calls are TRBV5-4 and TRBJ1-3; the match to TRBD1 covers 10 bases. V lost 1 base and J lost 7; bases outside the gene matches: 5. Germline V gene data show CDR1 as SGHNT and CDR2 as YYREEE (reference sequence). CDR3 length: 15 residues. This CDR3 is CASSLYQDRGNTIYF. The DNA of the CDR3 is TGTGCCAGCAGCTTGTACCAGGACAGGGGGAACACCATATATTTT.

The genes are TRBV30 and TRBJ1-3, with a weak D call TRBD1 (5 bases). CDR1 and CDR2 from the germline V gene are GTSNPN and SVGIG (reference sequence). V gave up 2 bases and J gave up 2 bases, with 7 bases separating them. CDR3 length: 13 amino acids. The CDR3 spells CAWSTGAGNTIYF. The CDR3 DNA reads TGTGCCTGGAGTACGGGGGCTGGAAACACCATATATTTT.

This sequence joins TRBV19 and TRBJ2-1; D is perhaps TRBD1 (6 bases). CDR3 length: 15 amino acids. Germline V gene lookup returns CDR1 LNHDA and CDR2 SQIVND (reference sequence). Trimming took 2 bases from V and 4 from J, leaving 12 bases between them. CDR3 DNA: TGTGCCAGTAGTATAACCGCAGGGGAGTACAATGAGCAGTTCTTC. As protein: CASSITAGEYNEQFF.

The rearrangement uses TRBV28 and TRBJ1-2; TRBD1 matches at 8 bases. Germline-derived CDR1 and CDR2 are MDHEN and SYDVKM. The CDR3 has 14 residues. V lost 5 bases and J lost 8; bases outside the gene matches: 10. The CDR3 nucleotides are TGTGCCAGCAGTCCCGGGACAGGTTTGGAAGGCTACACCTTC. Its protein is CASSPGTGLEGYTF.

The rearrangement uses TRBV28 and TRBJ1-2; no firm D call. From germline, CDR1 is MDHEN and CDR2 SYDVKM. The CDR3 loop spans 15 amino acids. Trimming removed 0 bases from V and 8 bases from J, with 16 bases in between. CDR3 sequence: CASSLWGGAGRGYTF. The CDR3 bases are TGTGCCAGCAGTTTATGGGGAGGAGCGGGTCGGGGCTACACCTTC.

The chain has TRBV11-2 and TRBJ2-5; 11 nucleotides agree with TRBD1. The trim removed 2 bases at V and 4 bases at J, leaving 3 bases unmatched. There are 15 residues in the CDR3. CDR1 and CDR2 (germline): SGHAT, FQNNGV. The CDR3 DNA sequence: TGTGCCAGCAGCTTACAGGACAGGGGGCGAGAGACCCAGTACTTC. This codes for CASSLQDRGRETQYF.

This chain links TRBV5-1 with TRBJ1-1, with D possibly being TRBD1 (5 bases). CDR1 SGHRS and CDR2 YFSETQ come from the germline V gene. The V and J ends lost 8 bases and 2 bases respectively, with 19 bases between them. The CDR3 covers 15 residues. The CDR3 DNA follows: TGCGCCAGACTACAGACGACAGAGGATAACACTGAAGCTTTCTTT. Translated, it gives CARLQTTEDNTEAFF.

CDR3 DNA: TGTGCCAGCAGCCCCCTCCGCGGGGAGAACTATGGCTACACCTTC. It is translated as CASSPLRGENYGYTF. V usage is TRBV6-6 and J usage is TRBJ1-2; no clear D gene. This CDR3 is 15 amino acids long. V was pared by 6 bases and J by 2 bases, with 16 bases between. Germline loops: CDR1 MNHNY, CDR2 SVGAGI (reference sequence).

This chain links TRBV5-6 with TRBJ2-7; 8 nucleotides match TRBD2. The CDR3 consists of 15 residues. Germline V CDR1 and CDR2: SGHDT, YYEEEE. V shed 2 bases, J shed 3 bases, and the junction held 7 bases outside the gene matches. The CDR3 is CASSFGLADYYEQYF. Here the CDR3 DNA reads TGTGCCAGCAGCTTTGGACTAGCTGATTACTACGAGCAGTACTTC.

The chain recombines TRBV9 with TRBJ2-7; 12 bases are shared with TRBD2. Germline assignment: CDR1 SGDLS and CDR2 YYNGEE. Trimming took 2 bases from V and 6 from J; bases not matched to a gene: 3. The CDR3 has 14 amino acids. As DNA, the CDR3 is TGTGCCAGCAGCGTGACTAGCGGGAGTTCCGAGCAGTACTTC. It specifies CASSVTSGSSEQYF.

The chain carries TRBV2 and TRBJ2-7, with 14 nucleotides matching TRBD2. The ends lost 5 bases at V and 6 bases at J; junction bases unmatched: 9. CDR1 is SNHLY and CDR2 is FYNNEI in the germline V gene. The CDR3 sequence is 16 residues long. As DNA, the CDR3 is TGTGCCAGCAGTAATCCAACGGGACTAGCGGGGGCCGAGCAGTACTTC. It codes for CASSNPTGLAGAEQYF. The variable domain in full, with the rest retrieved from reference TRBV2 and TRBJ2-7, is EPEVTQTPSHQVTQMGQEVILRCVPISNHLYFYWYRQILGQKVEFLVSFYNNEISEKSEIFDDQFSVERPDGSNFTLKIRSTKLEDSAMYFCASSNPTGLAGAEQYFGPGTRLTVT.

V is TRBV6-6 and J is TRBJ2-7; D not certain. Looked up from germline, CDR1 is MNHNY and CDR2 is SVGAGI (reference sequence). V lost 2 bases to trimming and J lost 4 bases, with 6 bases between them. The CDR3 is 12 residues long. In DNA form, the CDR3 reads TGTGCCAGCAGTTACGATGAGTACGAGCAGTACTTC. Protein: CASSYDEYEQYF.

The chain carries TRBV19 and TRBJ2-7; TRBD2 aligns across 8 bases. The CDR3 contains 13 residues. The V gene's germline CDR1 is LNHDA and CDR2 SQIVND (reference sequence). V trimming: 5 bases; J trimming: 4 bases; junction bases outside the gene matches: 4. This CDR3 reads CASSPSGGYEQYF. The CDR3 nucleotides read TGTGCCAGTAGTCCAAGCGGGGGTTACGAGCAGTACTTC.

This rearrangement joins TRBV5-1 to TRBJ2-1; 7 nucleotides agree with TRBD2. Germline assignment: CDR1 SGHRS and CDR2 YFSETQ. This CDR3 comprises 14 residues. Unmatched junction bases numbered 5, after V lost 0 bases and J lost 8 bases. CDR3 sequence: CASSLEAGKDEQFF. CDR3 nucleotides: TGCGCCAGCAGCTTGGAAGCGGGAAAGGATGAGCAGTTCTTC.

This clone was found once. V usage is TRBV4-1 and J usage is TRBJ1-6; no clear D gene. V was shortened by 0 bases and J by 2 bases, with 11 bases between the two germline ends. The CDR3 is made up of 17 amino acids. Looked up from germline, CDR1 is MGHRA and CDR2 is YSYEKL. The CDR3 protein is CASSQDTFQAYNSPLHF. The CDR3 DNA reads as TGCGCCAGCAGCCAAGATACCTTCCAGGCCTATAATTCACCCCTCCACTTT.

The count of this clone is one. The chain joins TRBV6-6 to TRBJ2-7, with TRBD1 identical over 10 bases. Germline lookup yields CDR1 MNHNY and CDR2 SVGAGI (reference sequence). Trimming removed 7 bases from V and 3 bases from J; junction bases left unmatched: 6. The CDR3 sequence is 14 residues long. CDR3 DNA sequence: TGTGCCAGCATAATGGGACAGGGGATCTACGAGCAGTACTTC. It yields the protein CASIMGQGIYEQYF.

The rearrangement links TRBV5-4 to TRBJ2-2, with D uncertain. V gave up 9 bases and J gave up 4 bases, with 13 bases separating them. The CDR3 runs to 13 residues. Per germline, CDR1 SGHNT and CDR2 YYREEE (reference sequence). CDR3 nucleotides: TGTGCCACCAGACTCGGCGGCACCGGGGAGCTGTTTTTT. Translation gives CATRLGGTGELFF.

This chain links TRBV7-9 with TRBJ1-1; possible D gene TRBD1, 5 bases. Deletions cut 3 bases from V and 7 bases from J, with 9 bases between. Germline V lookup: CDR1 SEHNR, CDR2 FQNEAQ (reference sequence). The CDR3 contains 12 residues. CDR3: CASSFDRGEAFF. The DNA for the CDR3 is TGTGCCAGCAGCTTTGATAGGGGTGAAGCTTTCTTT.

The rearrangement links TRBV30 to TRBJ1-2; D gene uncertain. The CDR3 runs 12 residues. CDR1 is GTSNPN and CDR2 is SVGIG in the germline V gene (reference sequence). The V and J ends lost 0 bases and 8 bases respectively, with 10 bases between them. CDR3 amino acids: CAWSVLPRGYTF. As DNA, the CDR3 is TGTGCCTGGAGTGTTCTCCCCAGGGGCTACACCTTC.

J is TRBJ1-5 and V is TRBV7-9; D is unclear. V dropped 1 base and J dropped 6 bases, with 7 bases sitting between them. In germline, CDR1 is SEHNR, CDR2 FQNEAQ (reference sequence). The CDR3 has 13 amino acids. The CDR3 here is CASSLELTQPQHF. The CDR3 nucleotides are TGTGCCAGCAGCTTAGAACTTACTCAGCCCCAGCATTTT.

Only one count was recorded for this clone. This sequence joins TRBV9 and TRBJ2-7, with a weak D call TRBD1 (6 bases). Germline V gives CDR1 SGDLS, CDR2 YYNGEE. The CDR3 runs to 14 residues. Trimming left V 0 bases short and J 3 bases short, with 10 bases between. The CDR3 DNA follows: TGTGCCAGCAGCGTAGGGACAGCTATCTACGAGCAGTACTTC. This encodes CASSVGTAIYEQYF.

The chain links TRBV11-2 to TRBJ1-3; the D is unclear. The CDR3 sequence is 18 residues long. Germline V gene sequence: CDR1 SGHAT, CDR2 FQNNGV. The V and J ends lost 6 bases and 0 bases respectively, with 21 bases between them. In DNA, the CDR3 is TGTGCCAGCAGACGACCGGGGAGATCGCCCGACTCTGGAAACACCATATATTTT. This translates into CASRRPGRSPDSGNTIYF.

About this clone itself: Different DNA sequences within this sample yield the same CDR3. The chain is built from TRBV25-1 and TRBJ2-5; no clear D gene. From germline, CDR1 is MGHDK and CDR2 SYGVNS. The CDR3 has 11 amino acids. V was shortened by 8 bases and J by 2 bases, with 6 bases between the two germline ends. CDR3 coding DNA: TGTGCCAGCCGTCTGCAAGAGACCCAGTACTTC. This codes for CASRLQETQYF.